This T cell receptor (beta chain) was sequenced in a study of T cells in narcolepsy. Study-wide background: Patients with NT1 or NT2 and healthy control donors were enrolled.

Points from the study as a whole: No autoreactive T cell clone sequences appeared in some memory CD4+ repertoires. Comparing one patient's CSF and blood CD4+ clonotypes highlighted HCRT- and TRIB2-specific autoreactive clonotypes. Reportedly, autoreactive clonotypes were serially detected in patients' blood but not controls'.

This CDR3 spans 15 amino acids. V dropped 5 bases and J dropped 10; count of bases not matched to a gene: 15. Germline CDR1 is MNHEY and CDR2 is SMNVEV (reference sequence). Details on this clone: Its antigen is as yet unknown.

Repertoires were generated with immunoSEQ multiplex PCR, while TCRdb's copy carries only in-frame clones and drops some. The sample lists about 30,000 clones, around four fifths occurring once. The chain has TRBV27 and TRBJ1-2, with 8 bases matching TRBD1. The sequence was obtained from a human donor in good health. Sequencing was carried out using memory (CD45RA-) CD4+ T cells from blood. CDR3 coding DNA: TGTGCCAGCAGTAAACCGGGACAGGCTGTTAATACCTACACCTTC. Protein: CASSKPGQAVNTYTF.